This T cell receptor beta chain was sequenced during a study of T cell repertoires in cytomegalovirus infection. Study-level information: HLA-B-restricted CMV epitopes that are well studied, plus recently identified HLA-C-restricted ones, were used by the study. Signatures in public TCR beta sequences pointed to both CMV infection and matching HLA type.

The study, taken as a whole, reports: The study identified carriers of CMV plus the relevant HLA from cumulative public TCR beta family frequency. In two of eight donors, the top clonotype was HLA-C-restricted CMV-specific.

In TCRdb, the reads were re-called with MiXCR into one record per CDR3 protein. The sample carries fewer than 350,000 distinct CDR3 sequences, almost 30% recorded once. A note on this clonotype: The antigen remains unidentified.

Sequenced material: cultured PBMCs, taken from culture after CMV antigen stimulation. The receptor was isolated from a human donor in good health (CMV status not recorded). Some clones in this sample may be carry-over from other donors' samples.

CDR3 residues: CASGPGDRAETQYF. The CDR3 DNA follows: TGTGCTAGTGGTCCCGGGGACAGGGCAGAGACCCAGTACTTC. The chain carries TRBV12-5 and TRBJ2-5; TRBD1 matches at 9 bases. V lost 5 bases to trimming and J lost 4 bases; unmatched junction nucleotides: 5. CDR1 is LGHNT, CDR2 FRNRAP, per germline. The CDR3 totals 14 residues.